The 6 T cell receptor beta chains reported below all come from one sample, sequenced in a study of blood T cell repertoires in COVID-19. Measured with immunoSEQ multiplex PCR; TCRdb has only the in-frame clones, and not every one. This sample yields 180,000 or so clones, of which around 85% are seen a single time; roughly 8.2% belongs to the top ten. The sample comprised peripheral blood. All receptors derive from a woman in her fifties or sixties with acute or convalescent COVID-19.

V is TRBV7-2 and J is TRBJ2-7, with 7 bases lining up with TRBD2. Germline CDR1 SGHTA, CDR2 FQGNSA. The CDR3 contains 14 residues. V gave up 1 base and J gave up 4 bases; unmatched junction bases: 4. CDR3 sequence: CASSLVGGRYEQYV. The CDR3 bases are TGTGCCAGCAGCTTAGTGGGAGGGCGGTACGAGCAGTACGTC.

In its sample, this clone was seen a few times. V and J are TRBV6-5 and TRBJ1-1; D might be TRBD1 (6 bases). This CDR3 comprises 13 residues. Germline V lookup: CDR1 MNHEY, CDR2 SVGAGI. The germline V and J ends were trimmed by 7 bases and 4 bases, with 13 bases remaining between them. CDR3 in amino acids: CASKTGSGTEAFF. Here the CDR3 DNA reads TGTGCCAGCAAAACAGGGTCGGGCACTGAAGCTTTCTTT.

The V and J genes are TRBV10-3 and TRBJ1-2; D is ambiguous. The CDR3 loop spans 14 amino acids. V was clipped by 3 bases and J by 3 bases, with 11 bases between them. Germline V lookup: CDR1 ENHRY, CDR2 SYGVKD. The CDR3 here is CAISDLADYYGYTF. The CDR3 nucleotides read TGTGCCATCAGTGATCTAGCGGATTACTATGGCTACACCTTC.

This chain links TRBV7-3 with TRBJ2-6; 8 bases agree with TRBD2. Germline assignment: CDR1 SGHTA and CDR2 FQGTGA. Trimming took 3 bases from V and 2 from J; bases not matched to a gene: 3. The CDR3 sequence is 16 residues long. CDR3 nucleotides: TGTGCCAGCAGCTTGGCGGGAGGCGCTGGGGCCAACGTCCTGACTTTC. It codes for CASSLAGGAGANVLTF.

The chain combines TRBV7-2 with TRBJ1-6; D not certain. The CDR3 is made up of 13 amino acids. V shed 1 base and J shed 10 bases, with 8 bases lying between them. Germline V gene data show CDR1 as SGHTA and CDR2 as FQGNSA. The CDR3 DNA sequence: TGTGCCAGCAGCTTAGTTGAGGCCTCACCCCTCCACTTT. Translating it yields CASSLVEASPLHF.

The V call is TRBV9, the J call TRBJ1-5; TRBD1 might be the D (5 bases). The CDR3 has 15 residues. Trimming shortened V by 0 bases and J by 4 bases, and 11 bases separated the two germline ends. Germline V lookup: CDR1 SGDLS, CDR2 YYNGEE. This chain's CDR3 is CASSVGPGTNQPQHF. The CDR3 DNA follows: TGTGCCAGCAGCGTAGGGCCAGGGACTAATCAGCCCCAGCATTTT.